This T cell receptor (beta chain) was sequenced in a study of identifying expanded T cells in peripheral blood. Study-level findings and limits: Technical replicates showed around 1.1 changed clones; two weeks about 16; four weeks 19. Variance in clone template counts between roughly 2-week samples significantly increased with total template count across all healthy donors.

No infections or other immune events were documented during collection. Produced via immunoSEQ multiplex PCR; TCRdb's table is partial and in-frame only. There are about 100,000 clones in the sample; 80% to 90% occur only once, and 5.5% to 6.5% lies in the top ten. This clone has only a few counts. Its antigen remains unknown. The specimen was blood. The receptor was isolated from a person aged 18 to 70 in good health.

The CDR3 here is CSVGGSQYGYTF. For the CDR3, the DNA is TGCAGCGTTGGGGGCAGCCAGTATGGCTACACCTTC. The J gene is TRBJ1-2, the V gene TRBV29-1, with a tentative D call TRBD1 (5 bases). CDR1 is SQVTM, CDR2 ANQGSEA, per germline. V was clipped by 4 bases and J by 5 bases, with 11 bases between them. This CDR3 is 12 amino acids long.